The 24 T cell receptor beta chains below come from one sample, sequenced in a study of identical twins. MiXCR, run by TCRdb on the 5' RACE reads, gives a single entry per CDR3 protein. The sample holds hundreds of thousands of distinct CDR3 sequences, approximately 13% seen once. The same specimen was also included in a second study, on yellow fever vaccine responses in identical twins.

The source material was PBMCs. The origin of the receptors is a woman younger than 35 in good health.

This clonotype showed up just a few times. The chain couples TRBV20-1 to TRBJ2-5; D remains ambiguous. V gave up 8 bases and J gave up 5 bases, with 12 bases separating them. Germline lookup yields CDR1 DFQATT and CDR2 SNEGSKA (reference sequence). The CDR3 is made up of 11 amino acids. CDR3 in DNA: TGCAGTCCCCTGGAGTCCGAGACCCAGTACTTC. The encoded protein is CSPLESETQYF.

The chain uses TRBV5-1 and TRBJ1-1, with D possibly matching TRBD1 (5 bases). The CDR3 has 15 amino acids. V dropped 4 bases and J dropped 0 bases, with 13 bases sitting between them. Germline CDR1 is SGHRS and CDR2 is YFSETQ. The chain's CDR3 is CASSMDTAMNTEAFF. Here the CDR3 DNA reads TGCGCCAGCAGCATGGACACAGCCATGAACACTGAAGCTTTCTTT.

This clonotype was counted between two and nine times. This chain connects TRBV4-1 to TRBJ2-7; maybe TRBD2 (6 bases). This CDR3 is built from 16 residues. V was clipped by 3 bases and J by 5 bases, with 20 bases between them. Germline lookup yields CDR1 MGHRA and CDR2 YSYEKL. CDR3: CASSHPLASQDNEQYF. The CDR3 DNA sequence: TGCGCCAGCAGCCACCCCCTAGCGTCGCAGGATAACGAGCAGTACTTC.

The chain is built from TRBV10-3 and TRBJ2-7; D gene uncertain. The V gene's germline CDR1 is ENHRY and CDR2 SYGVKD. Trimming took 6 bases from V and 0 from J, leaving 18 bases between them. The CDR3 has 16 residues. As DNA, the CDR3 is TGTGCCATCAGGACCTCGGGTAGCTGGAGCTCCTACGAGCAGTACTTC. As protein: CAIRTSGSWSSYEQYF.

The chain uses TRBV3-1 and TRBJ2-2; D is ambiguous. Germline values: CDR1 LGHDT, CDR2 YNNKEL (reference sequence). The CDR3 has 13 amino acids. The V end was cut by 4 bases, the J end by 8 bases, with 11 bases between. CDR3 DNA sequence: TGTGCCAGCAGCCCGGACGGGCAAGGGGAGCTGTTTTTT. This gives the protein CASSPDGQGELFF.

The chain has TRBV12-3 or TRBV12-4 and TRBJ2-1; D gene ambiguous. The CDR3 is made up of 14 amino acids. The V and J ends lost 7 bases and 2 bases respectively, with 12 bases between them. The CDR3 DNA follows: TGTGCCAGCATCCCTGACCGAACCTACAATGAGCAGTTCTTC. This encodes CASIPDRTYNEQFF.

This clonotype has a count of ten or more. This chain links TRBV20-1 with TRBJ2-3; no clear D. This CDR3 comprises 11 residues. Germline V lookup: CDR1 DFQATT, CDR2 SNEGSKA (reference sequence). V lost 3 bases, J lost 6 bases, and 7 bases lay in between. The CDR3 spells CSARDGDTQYF. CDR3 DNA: TGCAGTGCTAGGGATGGGGATACGCAGTATTTT.

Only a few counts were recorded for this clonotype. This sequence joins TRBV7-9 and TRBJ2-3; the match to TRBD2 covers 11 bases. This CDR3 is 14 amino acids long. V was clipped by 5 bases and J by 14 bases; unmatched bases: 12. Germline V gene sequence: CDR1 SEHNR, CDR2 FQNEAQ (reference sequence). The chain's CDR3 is CASSPQPGLAAWYF. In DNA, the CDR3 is TGTGCCAGCAGCCCTCAACCGGGACTAGCGGCTTGGTATTTT.

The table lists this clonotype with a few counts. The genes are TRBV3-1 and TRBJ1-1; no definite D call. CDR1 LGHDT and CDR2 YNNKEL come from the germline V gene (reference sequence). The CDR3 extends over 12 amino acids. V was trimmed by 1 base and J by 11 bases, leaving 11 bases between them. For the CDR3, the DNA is TGTGCCAGCAGCCAAGTGGGCAGGAGGGCTTTCTTT. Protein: CASSQVGRRAFF.

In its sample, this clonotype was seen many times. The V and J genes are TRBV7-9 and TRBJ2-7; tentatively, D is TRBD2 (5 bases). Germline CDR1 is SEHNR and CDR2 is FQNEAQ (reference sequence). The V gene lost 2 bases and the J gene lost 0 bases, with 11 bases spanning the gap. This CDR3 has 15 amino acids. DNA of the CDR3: TGTGCCAGCAGCTTACCGGGAAAGAGCTCCTACGAGCAGTACGTC. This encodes CASSLPGKSSYEQYV.

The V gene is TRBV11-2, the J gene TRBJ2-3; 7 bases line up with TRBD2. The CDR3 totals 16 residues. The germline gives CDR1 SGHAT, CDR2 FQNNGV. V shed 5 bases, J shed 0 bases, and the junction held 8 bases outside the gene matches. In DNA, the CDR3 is TGTGCCAGCAGCCAACTAGCGTACACTAGCACAGATACGCAGTATTTT. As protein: CASSQLAYTSTDTQYF.

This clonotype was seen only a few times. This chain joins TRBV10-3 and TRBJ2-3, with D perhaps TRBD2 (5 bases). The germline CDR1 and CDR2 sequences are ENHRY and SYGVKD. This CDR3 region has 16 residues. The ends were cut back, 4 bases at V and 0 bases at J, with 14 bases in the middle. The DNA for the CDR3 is TGTGCCATCAGTGTTTTGGACGCGGGTAGCACAGATACGCAGTATTTT. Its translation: CAISVLDAGSTDTQYF.

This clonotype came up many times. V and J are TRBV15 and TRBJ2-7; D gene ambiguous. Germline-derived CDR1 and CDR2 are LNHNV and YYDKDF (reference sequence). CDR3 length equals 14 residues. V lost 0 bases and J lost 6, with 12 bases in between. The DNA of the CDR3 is TGTGCCACCAGCAGAGATGCCTCCGTTTTCGAGCAGTACTTC. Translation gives CATSRDASVFEQYF.

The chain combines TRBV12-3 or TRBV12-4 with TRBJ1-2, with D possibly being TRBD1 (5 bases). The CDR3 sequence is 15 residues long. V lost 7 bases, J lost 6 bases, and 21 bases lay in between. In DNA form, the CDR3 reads TGTGCCAGCACCCTGGGGGAGGATTTAACTGATGGCTACACCTTC. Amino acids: CASTLGEDLTDGYTF.

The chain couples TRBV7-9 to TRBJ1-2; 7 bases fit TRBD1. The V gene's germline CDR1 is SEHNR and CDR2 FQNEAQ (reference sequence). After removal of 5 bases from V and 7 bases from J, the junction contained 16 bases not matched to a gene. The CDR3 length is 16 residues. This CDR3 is CASSPRRQGSIGGYTF. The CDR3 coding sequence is TGTGCCAGCAGCCCTAGAAGACAGGGCAGTATTGGTGGCTACACCTTC.

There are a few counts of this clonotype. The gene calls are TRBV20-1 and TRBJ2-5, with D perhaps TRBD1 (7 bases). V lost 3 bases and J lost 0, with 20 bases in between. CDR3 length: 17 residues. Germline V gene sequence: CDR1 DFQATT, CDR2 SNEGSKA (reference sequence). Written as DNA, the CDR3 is TGCAGTGCTAGCCCCCGCAGGGGGGAACCGTACCAAGAGACCCAGTACTTC. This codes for CSASPRRGEPYQETQYF.

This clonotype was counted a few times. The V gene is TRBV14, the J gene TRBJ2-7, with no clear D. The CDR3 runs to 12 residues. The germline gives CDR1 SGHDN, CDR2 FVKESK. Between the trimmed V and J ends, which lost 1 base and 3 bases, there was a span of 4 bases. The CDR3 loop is CASSQAFYEQYF. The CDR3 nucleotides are TGTGCCAGCAGCCAAGCTTTCTACGAGCAGTACTTC.

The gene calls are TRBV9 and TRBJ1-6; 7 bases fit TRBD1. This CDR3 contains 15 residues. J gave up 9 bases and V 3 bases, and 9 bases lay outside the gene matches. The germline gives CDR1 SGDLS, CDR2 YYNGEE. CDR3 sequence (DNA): TGTGCCAGCAGCGCTGCGCAGGGGGGTGGTTCACCCCTCCACTTT. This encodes CASSAAQGGGSPLHF.

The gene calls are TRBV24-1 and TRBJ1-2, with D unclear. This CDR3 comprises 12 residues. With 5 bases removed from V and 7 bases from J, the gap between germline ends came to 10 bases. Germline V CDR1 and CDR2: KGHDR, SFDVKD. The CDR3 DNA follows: TGTGCCACCAGTGGCGAAGTAGGTGGCTACACCTTC. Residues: CATSGEVGGYTF.

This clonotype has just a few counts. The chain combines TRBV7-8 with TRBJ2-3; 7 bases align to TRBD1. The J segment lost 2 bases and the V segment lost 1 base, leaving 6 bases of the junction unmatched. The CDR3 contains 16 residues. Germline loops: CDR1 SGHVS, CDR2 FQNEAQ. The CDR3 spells CASSLETGWATDTQYF. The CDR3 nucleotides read TGTGCCAGCAGCTTAGAGACAGGGTGGGCCACAGATACGCAGTATTTT.

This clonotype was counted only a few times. The DNA for the CDR3 is TGTGCCAGCAGTTACGGCTCGGAGACCGGGGAGCTGTTTTTT. Encoded protein: CASSYGSETGELFF. V and J are TRBV6-5 and TRBJ2-2, with D hard to call. V lost 2 bases, J lost 5 bases, and 9 bases lay in between. CDR3 length: 14 amino acids. Germline V gene lookup returns CDR1 MNHEY and CDR2 SVGAGI.

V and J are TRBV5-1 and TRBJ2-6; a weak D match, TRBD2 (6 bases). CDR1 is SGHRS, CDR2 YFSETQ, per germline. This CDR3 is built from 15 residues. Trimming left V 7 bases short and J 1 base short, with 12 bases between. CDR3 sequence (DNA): TGCGCCAGCCGGGAGCGGCTTTCTGGGGCCAACGTCCTGACTTTC. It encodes CASRERLSGANVLTF.

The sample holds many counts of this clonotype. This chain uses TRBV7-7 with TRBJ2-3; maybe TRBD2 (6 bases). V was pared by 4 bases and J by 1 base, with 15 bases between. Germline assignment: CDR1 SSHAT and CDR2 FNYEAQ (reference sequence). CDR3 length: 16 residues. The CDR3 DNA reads TGTGCCAGCAGCTCCTCCTACGGCGGGGGCACAGATACGCAGTATTTT. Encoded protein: CASSSSYGGGTDTQYF.

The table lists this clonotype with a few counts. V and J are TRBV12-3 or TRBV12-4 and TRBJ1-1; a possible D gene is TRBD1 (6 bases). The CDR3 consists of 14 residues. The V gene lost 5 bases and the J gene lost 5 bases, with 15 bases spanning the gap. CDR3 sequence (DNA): TGTGCCAGCAGTAGACGCGAGGGGGTGACTGAAGCTTTCTTT. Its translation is CASSRREGVTEAFF.